The rows below give T cell receptor beta chains drawn from one sample of a study of blood T cell repertoires in COVID-19. TCRdb keeps only in-frame clones here, not all; method: immunoSEQ multiplex PCR. The sample lists about 130,000 clones, roughly 84% occurring once. The sequenced sample consisted of peripheral blood. Receptors were obtained from a woman aged 25 to 45 who had recovered from COVID-19. The CDR3 runs from the conserved cysteine through the conserved F or W. D genes are given only for firm matches.

j_call | d_call | v_call | cdr3_aa
TRBJ2-1 | TRBD2 | TRBV12-3/TRBV12-4 | CASISGSNSEQFF
TRBJ2-3 | TRBD1 | TRBV20-1 | CSASESGTASTDTQYF
TRBJ1-5 | TRBD1 | TRBV9 | CASSGQGVQPQHF
TRBJ2-7 | TRBD1 | TRBV28 | CASRASRTGEYF
TRBJ2-7 | TRBD2 | TRBV3-1/TRBV3-2 | CASSHTGTSGTVMASYEQYF
TRBJ2-1 | TRBD2 | TRBV5-1 | CASSLGGGRYNEQFF
TRBJ1-3 | NA | TRBV25-1 | CASSDAGKSGNTIYF
TRBJ2-5 | NA | TRBV6-1 | CASSEMRGGETQYF
TRBJ2-7 | TRBD1 | TRBV5-1 | CASSEGQGPYEQYF
TRBJ1-5 | NA | TRBV20-1 | CSANYQPQHF
TRBJ1-2 | NA | TRBV7-8 | CASSYYRTHGYTF
TRBJ2-2 | NA | TRBV13 | CAGAGPANTGELFF
TRBJ1-2 | NA | TRBV28 | CASRLQGVDYGYTF
TRBJ2-5 | NA | TRBV6-5 | CASSYAGDTETQYF
TRBJ2-2 | NA | TRBV5-1 | CASSLEGQDTGELFF
TRBJ1-1 | NA | TRBV9 | CASSAYGQLNTEAFF
TRBJ2-3 | NA | TRBV11-3 | CASSFSPYTDTQYF
TRBJ1-2 | TRBD1 | TRBV7-3 | CASSSGQGEAGYTF
TRBJ2-6 | NA | TRBV3-1/TRBV3-2 | CASSQRTAGANVLTF
TRBJ2-7 | NA | TRBV3-1/TRBV3-2 | CASSPASGGKYEQYF
TRBJ1-2 | NA | TRBV7-9 | CASSDTGHTRNYGYTF
TRBJ2-5 | NA | TRBV19 | CASRTGGEETQYF
TRBJ1-6 | TRBD1 | TRBV18 | CASSPETGTGNSPLHF
TRBJ2-1 | NA | TRBV6-5 | CASIRNPGIEGEQFF